This T cell receptor beta chain was recovered during a study of identical twins. In this sample, this clonotype turned up many times. TCRdb fed the 5' RACE reads into MiXCR, producing one record per CDR3 protein. The sample comprises roughly 570,000 distinct CDR3 sequences, 7.5% to 10% of which are singletons, and around 3.2% rests with the top ten. The CDR3 extends over 16 amino acids. Germline V CDR1 and CDR2: LGHNA, YSLEER. V lost 0 bases and J lost 6, with 15 bases in between. These data were likewise used in another study, on yellow fever vaccine responses in identical twins.

The J gene is TRBJ2-1, the V gene TRBV4-3; D might be TRBD2 (5 bases). This TCR came from a woman aged 18-30 years in good health. Sequenced sample: PBMCs. The CDR3, as DNA: TGCGCCAGCAGCCAAGATCCGCTACCCCGGGGCAATGAGCAGTTCTTC. This sequence encodes CASSQDPLPRGNEQFF.